A selection of T cell receptor beta chains follows, all from one sample in a study of T cell responses to AZD1222 COVID-19 vaccine. Only in-frame clones appear in the TCRdb table, and some are missing; sequencing was by immunoSEQ multiplex PCR. Of 150,000 to 200,000 clones in the sample, 92% were seen once. The material was peripheral blood, obtained 28 days after the second AZD1222 dose. These TCRs come from an adult who received the AZD1222 COVID-19 vaccine. The CDR3 runs from the conserved cysteine through the conserved F or W. D genes are given only for firm matches. Part of the rows lack a size; the others show once, few, many or a class for expanded clones.

DNA: TGTGCCACCGGAGACAGAAAGAACACTGAAGCTTTCTTT; CDR3: CATGDRKNTEAFF; V: TRBV10-3; J: TRBJ1-1; size: .; D: .
DNA: TGTGCAAGGCAAGGCACTGAAGCTTTCTTT; CDR3: CARQGTEAFF; V: TRBV2; J: TRBJ1-1; size: .; D: .
DNA: TGTGCCAGCAGTGAAGGAGTGGGGACTAGCGTCGATGAGCAGTTCTTC; CDR3: CASSEGVGTSVDEQFF; V: TRBV6-1; J: TRBJ2-1; size: .; D: TRBD2
DNA: TGTGCCAGCAGTTTTCATAACAGGGTAATGACTTTCTTT; CDR3: CASSFHNRVMTFF; V: TRBV27; J: TRBJ1-1; size: .; D: .
DNA: TGTGCCAGCAGTTACTCGACGACGGATGGAAACACCATATATTTT; CDR3: CASSYSTTDGNTIYF; V: TRBV6-5; J: TRBJ1-3; size: few; D: .
DNA: TGTGCCAGCAGCTTAGTGGGGGGCCCTGGAAACACCATATATTTT; CDR3: CASSLVGGPGNTIYF; V: TRBV7-2; J: TRBJ1-3; size: once; D: .
DNA: TGCGCCAGCAGCTTGCTAGGAGGGGAAGAGACCCAGTACTTC; CDR3: CASSLLGGEETQYF; V: TRBV5-1; J: TRBJ2-5; size: .; D: .
DNA: TGTGCCAGCAGCGCCGCGGGTCCAGGTAATCAGCCCCAGCATTTT; CDR3: CASSAAGPGNQPQHF; V: TRBV3-1/TRBV3-2; J: TRBJ1-5; size: few; D: .
DNA: TGTGCCAGCAGCGTCACCGGGGACTACAATGAGCAGTTCTTC; CDR3: CASSVTGDYNEQFF; V: TRBV9; J: TRBJ2-1; size: .; D: .
DNA: TGTGCCATCAGTGCGATAAGTGGTAGCACTGAAGCTTTCTTT; CDR3: CAISAISGSTEAFF; V: TRBV10-3; J: TRBJ1-1; size: .; D: .
DNA: TGTGCCAGCAGCCAAGTCGGCCCCGAGAAACTGTTTTTT; CDR3: CASSQVGPEKLFF; V: TRBV3-1/TRBV3-2; J: TRBJ1-4; size: .; D: .
DNA: TGTGCCAGCAGTCCTAGCGGGGGGGGAAAGACCCAGTACTTC; CDR3: CASSPSGGGKTQYF; V: TRBV6-6; J: TRBJ2-5; size: .; D: TRBD2
DNA: TGTGCCAGCAGCCCAGGTTGGTCCACAGATACGCAGTATTTT; CDR3: CASSPGWSTDTQYF; V: TRBV7-6; J: TRBJ2-3; size: .; D: .
DNA: TGTGCCCATGGAGTATCAGGGGACGGCTATGGCTACACCTTC; CDR3: CAHGVSGDGYGYTF; V: TRBV30; J: TRBJ1-2; size: once; D: .
DNA: TGCAGTGCTAGTCGCGGGGGTCTCAGTCAGCCCCAGCATTTT; CDR3: CSASRGGLSQPQHF; V: TRBV20-1; J: TRBJ1-5; size: .; D: .
DNA: TGTGCCACCAGTGATAAAAAAGCAGGGGGCAGGGTTAGGGAAAAACTGTTTTTT; CDR3: CATSDKKAGGRVREKLFF; V: TRBV24-1; J: TRBJ1-4; size: .; D: TRBD1
DNA: TGTGCCAGCTCACCTCTGACAGGGGGCCGCACTGAAGCTTTCTTT; CDR3: CASSPLTGGRTEAFF; V: TRBV18; J: TRBJ1-1; size: once; D: TRBD1
DNA: TGTGCCAGCAGTTATCATCAGGGGTACGAGCAGTACTTC; CDR3: CASSYHQGYEQYF; V: TRBV12-3/TRBV12-4; J: TRBJ2-7; size: .; D: .
DNA: TGTGCCAGCAGCAAGACGCACTCCTCGGATCAGCCCCAGCATTTT; CDR3: CASSKTHSSDQPQHF; V: TRBV27; J: TRBJ1-5; size: .; D: .
DNA: TGTGCCAGTAGTCCCGGGACAGTCAATCAGCCCCAGCATTTT; CDR3: CASSPGTVNQPQHF; V: TRBV19; J: TRBJ1-5; size: .; D: TRBD1
DNA: TGTGCCAGCTCACCGAGGAGGGGCAATGAGCAGTTCTTC; CDR3: CASSPRRGNEQFF; V: TRBV18; J: TRBJ2-1; size: .; D: .
DNA: TGTGCCAGCAGCTTAAAGGCCGAAGAGGCTTTCTTT; CDR3: CASSLKAEEAFF; V: TRBV7-9; J: TRBJ1-1; size: .; D: .
DNA: TGTGCCAGCAGCCCTCCTTCCCCGCCAACCGAAGCTTTCTTT; CDR3: CASSPPSPPTEAFF; V: TRBV7-9; J: TRBJ1-1; size: .; D: .
DNA: TGTGCCAGTAGTATAGATCCGCCTCGGACAGGAGAGGAAAAACTGTTTTTT; CDR3: CASSIDPPRTGEEKLFF; V: TRBV19; J: TRBJ1-4; size: .; D: TRBD1
DNA: TGTGCCAGCAGCAGGGACTATGGCTACACCTTC; CDR3: CASSRDYGYTF; V: TRBV9; J: TRBJ1-2; size: .; D: .
DNA: TGCAGTGCCGGAGCAGGGCCTGGCTACACCTTC; CDR3: CSAGAGPGYTF; V: TRBV20-1; J: TRBJ1-2; size: .; D: .
DNA: TGTGCCAGCACCCAGGCGGGCCATGGCTACACCTTC; CDR3: CASTQAGHGYTF; V: TRBV11-2; J: TRBJ1-2; size: .; D: .
DNA: TGCGCCAGCAGCCAAGATCCAGGGGGTGAGACAGATACGCAGTATTTT; CDR3: CASSQDPGGETDTQYF; V: TRBV4-1; J: TRBJ2-3; size: .; D: TRBD1
DNA: TGTGCCAGCAGCCCGGGGAACACTGAAGCTTTCTTT; CDR3: CASSPGNTEAFF; V: TRBV12-3/TRBV12-4; J: TRBJ1-1; size: .; D: .
DNA: TGTGCCAGCAGCCTAGGGGGGGACCGAGTTCCCCTCACCTTC; CDR3: CASSLGGDRVPLTF; V: TRBV9; J: TRBJ1-2; size: .; D: .
DNA: TGTGCCAGCAGCCAAGGGGCCTCTGGTGGGTACACCGGGGAGCTGTTTTTT; CDR3: CASSQGASGGYTGELFF; V: TRBV4-2; J: TRBJ2-2; size: .; D: .
DNA: TGTGCCAGCAGCCCGCAACAGGGGCCCAGCGAAAAACTGTTTTTT; CDR3: CASSPQQGPSEKLFF; V: TRBV7-6; J: TRBJ1-4; size: .; D: TRBD1
DNA: TGTGCCAGCAGCTTTCTTGAGTCAGAAGCTTTCTTT; CDR3: CASSFLESEAFF; V: TRBV11-2; J: TRBJ1-1; size: .; D: .
DNA: TGTGCCAGCAGTGACGCACCGGGACGGCGTAATGAAAAACTGTTTTTT; CDR3: CASSDAPGRRNEKLFF; V: TRBV6-1; J: TRBJ1-4; size: .; D: .
DNA: TGTGCCAGTACCCGCAAGCGCGGGACGACGGAGACCCAGTACTTC; CDR3: CASTRKRGTTETQYF; V: TRBV19; J: TRBJ2-5; size: .; D: .
DNA: TGCGCCAGCAGCTTTCGGGGATCATTATCCACTGAAGCTTTCTTT; CDR3: CASSFRGSLSTEAFF; V: TRBV5-1; J: TRBJ1-1; size: .; D: .
DNA: TGTGCCACCAGCAGAGATAGAGGGGCAGGGTCTGTTTCAGGGGCCAAAAACATTCAGTACTTC; CDR3: CATSRDRGAGSVSGAKNIQYF; V: TRBV15; J: TRBJ2-4; size: .; D: .
DNA: TGTGCCAGCAGCTTGGGAGTGCGGGGCCTTGATCATACGCAGTATTTT; CDR3: CASSLGVRGLDHTQYF; V: TRBV7-2; J: TRBJ2-3; size: .; D: .
DNA: TGTGCCAGCACCTCAGGGACAGGGGGAACTTTCTTT; CDR3: CASTSGTGGTFF; V: TRBV6-5; J: TRBJ1-1; size: .; D: TRBD1
DNA: TGTGCCAGCAGCGTAGTAGGGACTAGCGGGGGGCTCTCCTACAATGAGCAGTTCTTC; CDR3: CASSVVGTSGGLSYNEQFF; V: TRBV9; J: TRBJ2-1; size: .; D: TRBD2
DNA: TGTGCCAGCAGTCCCAACAGGGCTAGTGGAAACACCATATATTTT; CDR3: CASSPNRASGNTIYF; V: TRBV4-2; J: TRBJ1-3; size: .; D: .
DNA: TGTGCCAGCAGTTATAACAGTTTAGACACTGAAGCTTTCTTT; CDR3: CASSYNSLDTEAFF; V: TRBV6-5; J: TRBJ1-1; size: few; D: .
DNA: TGTGCCAGCAAGACAGGGGTCCGCTCCTACAATGAGCAGTTCTTC; CDR3: CASKTGVRSYNEQFF; V: TRBV2; J: TRBJ2-1; size: .; D: TRBD1
DNA: TGTGCCAGCAGTTACGGGCAGGGGGTGAGTGGCTACACCTTC; CDR3: CASSYGQGVSGYTF; V: TRBV6-6; J: TRBJ1-2; size: .; D: TRBD1
DNA: TGCGCCAGCAGCTTCTACGGGACGGAAGCTTTCTTT; CDR3: CASSFYGTEAFF; V: TRBV5-1; J: TRBJ1-1; size: .; D: .
DNA: TGTGCCAGCAGCCGGGACAGATTCTACGAGCAGTACTTC; CDR3: CASSRDRFYEQYF; V: TRBV5-8; J: TRBJ2-7; size: .; D: TRBD1
DNA: TGTGCCAGCAGCCAAGATGCGTTGGCTAACTATGGCTACACCTTC; CDR3: CASSQDALANYGYTF; V: TRBV3-1/TRBV3-2; J: TRBJ1-2; size: .; D: .
DNA: TGCCCCAGCAGCCAACTCCCAACAGGGGATCCCTATGGCTACACCTTC; CDR3: CPSSQLPTGDPYGYTF; V: TRBV4-1; J: TRBJ1-2; size: .; D: TRBD1
DNA: TGTGCCAGCAGCCATCTCGGGTCCGAGAACACTGAAGCTTTCTTT; CDR3: CASSHLGSENTEAFF; V: TRBV4-2; J: TRBJ1-1; size: few; D: .
DNA: TGTGCCTGGAGTGTACAGGGGGGCCTTGGCTATGGCTACACCTTC; CDR3: CAWSVQGGLGYGYTF; V: TRBV30; J: TRBJ1-2; size: few; D: TRBD1
DNA: TGTGCCAGTAGTCACCTAGGGGGGAACACTGAAGCTTTCTTT; CDR3: CASSHLGGNTEAFF; V: TRBV19; J: TRBJ1-1; size: .; D: .
DNA: TGTGCCAGCAGCTTGGGATGGACTAGCCTTTACAATGAGCAGTTCTTC; CDR3: CASSLGWTSLYNEQFF; V: TRBV5-6; J: TRBJ2-1; size: .; D: TRBD2
DNA: TGTGCCAGCAGCCTCCCGGACAGGGTGACCTACGAGCAGTACTTC; CDR3: CASSLPDRVTYEQYF; V: TRBV11-2; J: TRBJ2-7; size: .; D: TRBD1
DNA: TGTGCCAGCAGCTTCACAGGGAGCGATCAGCCCCAGCATTTT; CDR3: CASSFTGSDQPQHF; V: TRBV5-6; J: TRBJ1-5; size: once; D: .
DNA: TGTGCCAGCAGTTCGTACACTGAAGCTTTCTTT; CDR3: CASSSYTEAFF; V: TRBV6-5; J: TRBJ1-1; size: .; D: .
DNA: TGTGCTAGTGGTTTGGTACTCGGAATTTCTGAAGCTTTCTTT; CDR3: CASGLVLGISEAFF; V: TRBV12-5; J: TRBJ1-1; size: .; D: .
DNA: TGTGCCAGCAGCTCCGACAGGGGAGGATACAATGAGCAGTTCTTC; CDR3: CASSSDRGGYNEQFF; V: TRBV7-2; J: TRBJ2-1; size: .; D: TRBD1
DNA: TGCGCCAGCAGCTTGGCGGCAGCCCTCTATGGCTACACCTTC; CDR3: CASSLAAALYGYTF; V: TRBV5-1; J: TRBJ1-2; size: .; D: .
DNA: TGCAGTGGGAGCGCCAACTATGGCTACACCTTC; CDR3: CSGSANYGYTF; V: TRBV20-1; J: TRBJ1-2; size: .; D: .